The sequence of this T cell receptor (beta chain) was determined in a study of OX40 agonist ivuxolimab in advanced cancers. The wider study: Patients enrolled in dose escalation were diagnosed with hepatocellular carcinoma, melanoma, renal cell or head and neck cancer.

Trimming took 4 bases from V and 1 from J, leaving 15 bases between them. The length of the CDR3 is 16 residues. Germline V gene sequence: CDR1 SGHDT, CDR2 YYEEEE. TCRdb's table, derived via immunoSEQ multiplex PCR, lists solely in-frame clones and lacks some. The top ten clones hold around 0.48% of a sample with about 110,000 clones, about nine tenths of them seen once. Any history of autoimmune disease or systemic immunosuppression disqualified patients. The gene calls are TRBV5-6 and TRBJ2-4; weak D call: TRBD1 (8 bases). The receptor was derived from an adult with an advanced solid tumor such as melanoma, head and neck, liver or kidney cancer. This specimen consisted of CD4+ or CD8+ T cells sorted from blood, obtained in a trial of the OX40 agonist ivuxolimab. The CDR3 is CASSGQGGKAKNIQYF. In DNA form, the CDR3 reads TGTGCCAGCAGCGGACAGGGAGGGAAGGCCAAAAACATTCAGTACTTC.